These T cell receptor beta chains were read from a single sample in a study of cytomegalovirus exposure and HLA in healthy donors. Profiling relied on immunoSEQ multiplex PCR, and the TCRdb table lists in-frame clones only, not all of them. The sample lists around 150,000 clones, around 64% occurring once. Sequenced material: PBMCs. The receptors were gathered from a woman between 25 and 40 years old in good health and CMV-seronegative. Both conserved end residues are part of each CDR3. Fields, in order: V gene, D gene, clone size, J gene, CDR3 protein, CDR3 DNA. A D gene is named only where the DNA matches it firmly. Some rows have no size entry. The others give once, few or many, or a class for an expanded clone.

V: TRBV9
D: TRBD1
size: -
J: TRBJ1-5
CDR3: CASSGDGQGDQPQHF
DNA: TGTGCCAGCAGCGGAGACGGACAGGGCGATCAGCCCCAGCATTTT

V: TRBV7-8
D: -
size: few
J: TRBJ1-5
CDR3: CASSLDRVNQPQHF
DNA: TGTGCCAGCAGCTTAGACCGGGTCAATCAGCCCCAGCATTTT

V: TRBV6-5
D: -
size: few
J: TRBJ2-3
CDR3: CASSRGLPSTDTQYF
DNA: TGTGCCAGCAGTCGAGGACTACCTAGCACAGATACGCAGTATTTT

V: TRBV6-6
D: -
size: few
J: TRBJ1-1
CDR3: CASSPGQITEAFF
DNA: TGTGCCAGCAGTCCGGGACAAATCACTGAAGCTTTCTTT

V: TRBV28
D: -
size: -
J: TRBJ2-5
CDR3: CASSIQQETQYF
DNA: TGTGCCAGCAGTATCCAACAAGAGACCCAGTACTTC

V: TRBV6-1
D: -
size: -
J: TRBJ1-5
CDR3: CASSEFQGLQPQHF
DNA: TGTGCCAGCAGTGAATTCCAGGGGTTACAGCCCCAGCATTTT

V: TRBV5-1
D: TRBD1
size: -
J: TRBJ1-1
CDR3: CASSSQGDGTEAFF
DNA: TGCGCCAGCAGCTCCCAGGGGGACGGCACTGAAGCTTTCTTT

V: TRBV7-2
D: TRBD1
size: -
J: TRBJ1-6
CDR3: CASSLTGAGSPLHF
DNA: TGTGCCAGCAGCTTAACAGGGGCGGGTTCACCCCTCCACTTT

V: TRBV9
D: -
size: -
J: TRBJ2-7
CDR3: CASSVGDIAYEQYF
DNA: TGTGCCAGCAGCGTAGGGGACATAGCCTACGAGCAGTACTTC

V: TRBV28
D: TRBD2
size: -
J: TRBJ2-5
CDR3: CASSFSGGEQETQYF
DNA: TGTGCCAGCAGTTTCAGCGGGGGGGAACAAGAGACCCAGTACTTC

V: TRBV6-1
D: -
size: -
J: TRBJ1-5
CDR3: CASSERGGNQPQHF
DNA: TGTGCCAGCAGTGAACGGGGGGGGAATCAGCCCCAGCATTTT

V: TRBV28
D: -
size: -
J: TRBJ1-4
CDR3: CASSLGGQSGSNEKLFF
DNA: TGTGCCAGCAGTCTGGGTGGACAATCAGGATCTAATGAAAAACTGTTTTTT

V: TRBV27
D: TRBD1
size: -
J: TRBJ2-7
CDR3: CASSMTGAGEQYF
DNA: TGTGCCAGCAGTATGACAGGGGCGGGGGAGCAGTACTTC

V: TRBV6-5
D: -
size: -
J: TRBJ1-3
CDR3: CASSSLISSGGNTIYF
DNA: TGTGCCAGCAGTTCATTGATTTCCTCAGGAGGAAACACCATATATTTT

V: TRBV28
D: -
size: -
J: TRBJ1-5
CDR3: CASSLFRSYSNQPQHF
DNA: TGTGCCAGCAGTTTATTTCGCAGTTATAGCAATCAGCCCCAGCATTTT

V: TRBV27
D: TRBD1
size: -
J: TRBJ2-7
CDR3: CASSNDRGYEQYF
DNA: TGTGCCAGCAGCAATGACAGGGGCTACGAGCAGTACTTC